This TCR beta chain was found in a study of blood T cell repertoires in COVID-19. On the study more broadly: From T cells, B-cell-depleted T cells, or PBMCs came the material, which was cDNA or gDNA.

Assay used: immunoSEQ multiplex PCR; TCRdb lists only in-frame clones, some missing. The sample has tens of thousands of clones; more than 75% are singletons. This CDR3 region has 13 residues. Germline V gives CDR1 SGHDN, CDR2 FVKESK. V lost 0 bases, J lost 4 bases, and 6 bases lay in between. Sequenced input: peripheral blood. This sequence was found in a woman of 80 years or more with acute or convalescent COVID-19. The chain uses TRBV14 and TRBJ1-2, with no clear D. The CDR3 DNA is TGTGCCAGCAGCCAAGATCCCTCCTATGGCTACACCTTC. Its translation: CASSQDPSYGYTF.